Below, 11 T cell receptor beta chains from the same sample are listed, as sequenced in a study of patients and donors after allogeneic stem cell transplantation. TCRdb itself ran the RT-PCR reads through MiXCR, one entry per CDR3 protein. The sample holds 410,000 or so distinct CDR3 sequences, more than 15% seen once. Sequences were obtained from blood, either unsorted or a sorted T cell fraction (not recorded which). The receptors were sampled from a human donor who was either an allogeneic HSCT recipient or a stem cell or donor lymphocyte infusion donor (not recorded which). It is not recorded whose cells these are; they may come from a transplant donor.

V is TRBV28 and J is TRBJ2-7; D may be TRBD2 (6 bases). V was pared by 4 bases and J by 2 bases, with 15 bases between. This CDR3 region has 15 residues. CDR1 MDHEN and CDR2 SYDVKM come from the germline V gene. The chain's CDR3 is CASSSAGLAPYEQYF. The CDR3 bases are TGTGCCAGCAGTTCCGCGGGCCTAGCGCCCTACGAGCAGTACTTC.

Many counts were recorded for this clonotype. The V call is TRBV5-1, the J call TRBJ2-7; no definite D call. Germline V gene sequence: CDR1 SGHRS, CDR2 YFSETQ. This CDR3 is built from 12 residues. Trimming pared 2 bases from V and 4 bases from J, leaving 7 bases between. In nucleotides, the CDR3 is TGCGCCAGCAGCTTTCCCGGTTACGAGCAGTACTTC. Translating it yields CASSFPGYEQYF.

This chain joins TRBV7-9 and TRBJ1-1; a possible D gene is TRBD1 (6 bases). This CDR3 has 14 amino acids. Germline CDR1 and CDR2: SEHNR and FQNEAQ (reference sequence). Trimming cost V 5 bases and J 5 bases, with 15 bases left between them. The CDR3 DNA sequence: TGTGCCAGCAGCCGTACAGGGAGAGGGACTGAAGCTTTCTTT. This translates into CASSRTGRGTEAFF.

The gene calls are TRBV5-1 and TRBJ2-2; 16 positions agree with TRBD2. This CDR3 has 19 residues. After removal of 5 bases from V and 4 bases from J, the junction contained 11 bases not matched to a gene. The germline gives CDR1 SGHRS, CDR2 YFSETQ. CDR3 sequence reads: CASRPGGLAGGPVTGELFF. DNA of the CDR3: TGCGCCAGCAGACCAGGGGGACTAGCGGGAGGGCCAGTCACCGGGGAGCTGTTTTTT.

The chain recombines TRBV10-3 with TRBJ1-2, with D perhaps TRBD1 (5 bases). Germline loops: CDR1 ENHRY, CDR2 SYGVKD. V dropped 10 bases and J dropped 2 bases, with 11 bases sitting between them. The CDR3 is 12 residues long. This CDR3 is CATVRGNYGYTF. The CDR3 DNA reads as TGTGCCACCGTTAGGGGCAACTATGGCTACACCTTC.

CDR3 DNA: TGTGCCAGCAGCCCCCGGGGTAGCGGGATCAGATACGAGCAGTACTTC. Amino acids: CASSPRGSGIRYEQYF. The rearrangement links TRBV3-1 to TRBJ2-7; the match to TRBD2 covers 8 bases. The CDR3 extends over 16 amino acids. With V trimmed by 4 bases and J by 4 bases, 12 bases remained unmatched. CDR1 is LGHDT and CDR2 is YNNKEL in the germline V gene (reference sequence).

V and J are TRBV11-2 and TRBJ2-1; D remains ambiguous. CDR1 is SGHAT and CDR2 is FQNNGV in the germline V gene. The CDR3 contains 15 residues. The V end lost 0 bases, the J end lost 3 bases, and 9 bases lay between the germline ends. Written as DNA, the CDR3 is TGTGCCAGCAGCTTAGATAACGGAGACTACAATGAGCAGTTCTTC. Translated: CASSLDNGDYNEQFF.

The CDR3 sequence is CAWSARRNTEAFF. DNA for the CDR3: TGTGCCTGGAGTGCCAGGCGGAATACTGAAGCTTTCTTT. This chain links TRBV30 with TRBJ1-1; D gene ambiguous. This CDR3 is built from 13 residues. Trimming stripped 1 base from V and 5 bases from J, with 11 bases between. Per the germline V gene, CDR1 is GTSNPN and CDR2 is SVGIG (reference sequence).

This clonotype was detected only once. V is TRBV6-2 or TRBV6-3 and J is TRBJ2-3; D is perhaps TRBD2 (6 bases). Trimming took 6 bases from V and 4 from J, leaving 8 bases between them. Germline V gene data show CDR1 as MNHEY and CDR2 as SVGEGT. The CDR3 covers 12 residues. In nucleotides, the CDR3 is TGTGCCAGCAGCCGACTAGCAGATACGCAGTATTTT. It specifies CASSRLADTQYF.

The V call is TRBV7-2, the J call TRBJ2-7, with no clear D. This CDR3 spans 15 amino acids. Germline CDR1 is SGHTA and CDR2 is FQGNSA. Trimming pared 2 bases from V and 1 base from J, leaving 12 bases between. CDR3 in DNA: TGTGCCAGCAGCTTATTAATGACCGCGTCCTACGAGCAGTACTTC. It is translated as CASSLLMTASYEQYF.

This clonotype was seen only a few times. The rearrangement joins TRBV18 to TRBJ2-1; D may be TRBD2 (5 bases). The CDR3 runs 14 residues. V lost 3 bases and J lost 8, with 14 bases in between. CDR1 and CDR2 from the germline V gene are KGHSH and LQKENI. The CDR3: CASSPGKRGDEQFF. The CDR3 region has the DNA TGTGCCAGCTCACCGGGTAAACGGGGTGATGAGCAGTTCTTC.